Below, 21 T cell receptor beta chains from the same sample are listed, as sequenced in a study of T-cell memory formation after mild COVID-19. One entry per CDR3 protein results from TCRdb running MiXCR on the 5' RACE reads. The sample contains over 400,000 distinct CDR3 sequences, 23% of which appear only once. Sequenced input: PBMCs or a T cell subset sorted from them (not recorded which). The source is an adult woman who had mild COVID-19 (a few samples of this study predate the infection). Cell type and time point are not known.

This clonotype was counted between two and nine times. This sequence joins TRBV11-3 and TRBJ2-1, with 13 bases aligning to TRBD2. This CDR3 has 15 amino acids. Germline values: CDR1 SGHNT, CDR2 YENEEA. J gave up 8 bases and V 5 bases, and 6 bases lay outside the gene matches. The CDR3 region has the DNA TGTGCCAGCAGCCCCCGGACTAGCGGGAGTGATGAGCAGTTCTTC. Encoded protein: CASSPRTSGSDEQFF. The full variable domain, rest sourced from reference TRBV11-3 and TRBJ2-1, is EAGVVQSPRYKIIEKKQPVAFWCNPISGHNTLYWYLQNLGQGPELLIRYENEEAVDDSQLPKDRFSAERLKGVDSTLKIQPAELGDSAVYLCASSPRTSGSDEQFFGPGTRLTVL.

In this sample, this clonotype turned up a few times. The chain uses TRBV4-2 and TRBJ1-2; D perhaps matches TRBD1 (5 bases). The CDR3 runs 14 residues. Trimming left V 1 base short and J 9 bases short, with 15 bases between. Per germline, CDR1 LGHNA and CDR2 YNFKEQ. The CDR3 loop reads CASSQGGQSTSYTF. CDR3 DNA sequence: TGTGCCAGCAGCCAAGGGGGCCAGTCTACTAGCTACACCTTC.

V and J are TRBV5-1 and TRBJ2-7; 7 bases are a match to TRBD1. The CDR3 extends over 13 amino acids. The germline V gene encodes CDR1 SGHRS and CDR2 YFSETQ. The trim removed 7 bases at V and 3 bases at J, leaving 7 bases unmatched. CDR3 protein: CASRRDRSYEQYF. The CDR3 DNA is TGCGCCAGCCGCCGGGACAGAAGCTACGAGCAGTACTTC.

The rearrangement joins TRBV3-1 to TRBJ1-1; unclear D gene. Germline V gene sequence: CDR1 LGHDT, CDR2 YNNKEL (reference sequence). The CDR3 is made up of 16 amino acids. V dropped 4 bases and J dropped 0 bases, with 15 bases sitting between them. The CDR3 DNA reads TGTGCCAGCAGCCCACTACGGGCAAACCTGAACACTGAAGCTTTCTTT. This codes for CASSPLRANLNTEAFF.

This clonotype has just a few counts. This chain links TRBV11-3 with TRBJ1-1; D unresolved. The germline V gene encodes CDR1 SGHNT and CDR2 YENEEA. The CDR3 extends over 16 amino acids. V lost 0 bases to trimming and J lost 0 bases, with 11 bases between them. CDR3 bases: TGTGCCAGCAGCTTAGATCGGAGTCAAATGAACACTGAAGCTTTCTTT. Protein: CASSLDRSQMNTEAFF.

This clonotype was counted only a few times. The chain couples TRBV7-9 to TRBJ1-5, with 7 bases that match TRBD1. V lost 1 base to trimming and J lost 4 bases; unmatched junction nucleotides: 16. The CDR3 consists of 19 residues. Germline V gene lookup returns CDR1 SEHNR and CDR2 FQNEAQ (reference sequence). CDR3 region: CASSLVGSGTEKTNQPQHF. As DNA, the CDR3 is TGTGCCAGCAGCTTAGTTGGGTCCGGGACAGAAAAAACAAATCAGCCCCAGCATTTT.

The chain carries TRBV27 and TRBJ2-1; tentative D call: TRBD1 (6 bases). CDR1 MNHEY and CDR2 SMNVEV come from the germline V gene (reference sequence). Trimming stripped 3 bases from V and 10 bases from J, with 16 bases between. The CDR3 runs 14 residues. CDR3 region: CASSFSQDQGEQFF. The CDR3 nucleotides are TGTGCCAGCAGTTTCTCTCAGGATCAGGGGGAGCAGTTCTTC.

The table lists this clonotype with a few counts. This sequence joins TRBV12-3 or TRBV12-4 and TRBJ2-2; no reliable D call. V gave up 6 bases and J gave up 7 bases, with 12 bases separating them. The CDR3 runs 13 residues. The CDR3 DNA reads TGTGCCAGCAGCTTTGTGGTTATCGGGGAGCTGTTTTTT. Translation gives CASSFVVIGELFF.

This clonotype was counted only a few times. The J gene is TRBJ1-2, the V gene TRBV9; D is uncertain. Germline V CDR1 and CDR2: SGDLS, YYNGEE. This CDR3 is built from 12 residues. Trimming took 3 bases from V and 5 from J, leaving 8 bases between them. For the CDR3, the DNA is TGTGCCAGCAGCGCGCAGCGTTATGGCTACACCTTC. Amino acid sequence: CASSAQRYGYTF.

This clonotype was seen a few times. The chain carries TRBV7-7 and TRBJ2-5, with TRBD1 identical over 7 bases. V was clipped by 2 bases and J by 4 bases; unmatched bases: 4. The CDR3 extends over 14 amino acids. From germline, CDR1 is SSHAT and CDR2 FNYEAQ (reference sequence). CDR3 residues: CASSLHGTAETQYF. In DNA form, the CDR3 reads TGTGCCAGCAGCTTACATGGGACAGCAGAGACCCAGTACTTC.

This clonotype was observed a handful of times. The chain recombines TRBV24-1 with TRBJ2-7; TRBD1 might be the D (6 bases). The V end lost 4 bases, the J end lost 3 bases, and 18 bases lay between the germline ends. The CDR3 totals 16 residues. Germline loops: CDR1 KGHDR, CDR2 SFDVKD. CDR3 in amino acids: CATSDRWPTGYYEQYF. CDR3 coding DNA: TGTGCCACCAGTGACCGCTGGCCGACAGGATACTACGAGCAGTACTTC.

This clonotype was counted a few times. The rearrangement joins TRBV27 to TRBJ2-2; D is unclear. The V gene's germline CDR1 is MNHEY and CDR2 SMNVEV (reference sequence). CDR3 size: 14 residues. Trimming shortened V by 0 bases and J by 4 bases, and 6 bases separated the two germline ends. CDR3 loop: CASSLSAVTGELFF. CDR3 nucleotides: TGTGCCAGCAGTTTATCCGCGGTCACCGGGGAGCTGTTTTTT.

This clonotype has only a few counts. CDR3 sequence: CATSRDRVSTEAFF. CDR3 DNA: TGTGCCACCAGCAGGGACAGGGTAAGCACTGAAGCTTTCTTT. The genes are TRBV15 and TRBJ1-1; 8 nucleotides line up with TRBD1. Germline lookup yields CDR1 LNHNV and CDR2 YYDKDF (reference sequence). Trimming at V came to 3 bases and at J to 4 bases, leaving 4 bases not matched to a gene. CDR3 length equals 14 residues.

The chain joins TRBV20-1 to TRBJ1-1; 9 bases match TRBD1. J was trimmed by 5 bases and V by 2 bases; bases with no gene match: 6. CDR3 length: 14 amino acids. Germline V gives CDR1 DFQATT, CDR2 SNEGSKA (reference sequence). CDR3 residues: CSARTGQGWTEAFF. The CDR3, as DNA: TGCAGTGCTAGAACCGGACAGGGGTGGACTGAAGCTTTCTTT.

The CDR3 DNA is TGTGCCAGCAGCCCGGCCGGGACAGGGTTTGTTACGCAGTATTTT. This sequence encodes CASSPAGTGFVTQYF. V gene TRBV5-6 combines with J gene TRBJ2-3; 9 bases fit TRBD1. CDR3 size: 15 residues. CDR1 is SGHDT, CDR2 YYEEEE, per germline. J gave up 8 bases and V 4 bases, and 11 bases lay outside the gene matches.

There are a few counts of this clonotype. The chain has TRBV11-2 and TRBJ1-1; D unclear. In germline, CDR1 is SGHAT, CDR2 FQNNGV. This CDR3 region has 15 residues. Between the trimmed V and J ends, which lost 2 bases and 1 base, there was a span of 11 bases. The CDR3 DNA sequence: TGTGCCAGCAGCTTAAAATGGCGAGGGAACACTGAAGCTTTCTTT. Its protein product is CASSLKWRGNTEAFF.

This clonotype was recorded a few times. The J gene is TRBJ2-5, the V gene TRBV3-1; D is possibly TRBD1 (6 bases). This CDR3 is 14 amino acids long. V was clipped by 5 bases and J by 3 bases, with 13 bases between them. The germline gives CDR1 LGHDT, CDR2 YNNKEL (reference sequence). Written as DNA, the CDR3 is TGTGCCAGCAGCGCTGCAGGGGTTGAAGAGACCCAGTACTTC. Protein: CASSAAGVEETQYF.

The chain recombines TRBV5-1 with TRBJ1-3; TRBD1 might be the D (5 bases). The ends were cut back, 4 bases at V and 6 bases at J, with 29 bases in the middle. The CDR3 spans 19 residues. The germline gives CDR1 SGHRS, CDR2 YFSETQ. The CDR3 DNA sequence: TGCGCCAGCAGCAAGAATTGGCGGGGACGAGAAGGCTATGAAAACACCATATATTTT. Translating gives CASSKNWRGREGYENTIYF.

This clonotype was observed a few times. This chain links TRBV29-1 with TRBJ2-7, with D perhaps TRBD2 (5 bases). The CDR3 has 12 amino acids. Trimming left V 7 bases short and J 2 bases short, with 12 bases between. Germline CDR1 reads SQVTM; CDR2 reads ANQGSEA. Here the CDR3 DNA reads TGCAGCGGAATAGACGGGACCTACGAGCAGTACTTC. Encoded protein: CSGIDGTYEQYF.

This chain links TRBV5-1 with TRBJ1-1; weak D call: TRBD1 (6 bases). V was pared by 5 bases and J by 3 bases, with 14 bases between. Germline V gene data show CDR1 as SGHRS and CDR2 as YFSETQ. The CDR3 contains 14 residues. The CDR3 reads CASRFQGQDTEAFF. CDR3 sequence (DNA): TGCGCCAGCAGATTTCAGGGACAAGACACTGAAGCTTTCTTT.

The J gene is TRBJ1-1, the V gene TRBV15, with D possibly matching TRBD1 (5 bases). The CDR3 contains 14 residues. Germline V lookup: CDR1 LNHNV, CDR2 YYDKDF (reference sequence). The V gene lost 1 base and the J gene lost 3 bases, with 9 bases spanning the gap. The chain's CDR3 is CATSRVGGDTEAFF. The DNA for the CDR3 is TGTGCCACCAGCAGAGTTGGAGGGGACACTGAAGCTTTCTTT.